This T cell receptor (beta chain) was captured by sequencing in a study of Ad26.COV2.S vaccination and SARS-CoV-2 variants. At the level of the study: The donor was enrolled in the Ad26.COV2.S arm of the COV1001 trial.

A word on this clone: The antigen is not known.

Study conclusions and caveats: Researchers reported similar non-spike TCR breadth in vaccine and placebo recipients. Relative to placebo recipients, vaccine recipients exhibited elevated spike-specific TCR breadth.

Assay used: immunoSEQ multiplex PCR; TCRdb lists only in-frame clones, some missing. This table has about 430,000 clones, approximately 90% appearing once. CDR1 and CDR2 from the germline V gene are SGHNT and YYREEE (reference sequence). V was trimmed by 0 bases and J by 4 bases, leaving 13 bases between them. The CDR3 is 15 residues long. Described treatment: approximately 18 received Ad26.COV2.S at low or high dose, single or two shots; about 5 received placebo; per-sample allocation not given. Samples came from day 63 after the first vaccine or placebo injection. The shot given was an Ad26 vector that makes Wuhan-strain SARS-CoV-2 spike.

This material consisted of peripheral blood, taken in a trial of Ad26.COV2.S vaccine versus placebo. This chain connects TRBV5-4 to TRBJ1-1; D is undetermined. This TCR was recovered from a person aged 18 to 59 who received the Ad26.COV2.S COVID-19 vaccine or a placebo. CDR3 residues: CASSLEARMSTEAFF. The CDR3 region has the DNA TGTGCCAGCAGCTTGGAGGCCCGAATGAGCACTGAAGCTTTCTTT.